Below, one TCR beta chain is given with its context. Across 20 to 25 US areas, participants ranged in age from about 18 to 100 years. The sample comes from a study of blood T cell repertoires in COVID-19. Repertoires were generated with immunoSEQ multiplex PCR, while TCRdb's copy carries only in-frame clones and drops some. The sample shows approximately 220,000 clones, approximately 83% of them seen only once. J was trimmed by 2 bases and V by 3 bases; bases with no gene match: 5. This CDR3 has 16 residues. The V gene's germline CDR1 is MNHEY and CDR2 SVGEGT. This clonotype was sampled from a woman aged 40 to 50 with acute COVID-19. The gene calls are TRBV6-2 or TRBV6-3 and TRBJ2-1; 9 nucleotides match TRBD2. The sample taken for sequencing was PBMCs or T cells enriched from blood (not recorded which). In nucleotides, the CDR3 is TGTGCCAGCAGTTATCCGTCTAGCGGGGCCTACAATGAGCAGTTCTTC. It specifies CASSYPSSGAYNEQFF.